Listed below are T cell receptor beta chains from one sample, sequenced in a study of blood T cell repertoires in COVID-19. Using immunoSEQ multiplex PCR, the repertoire was profiled, and TCRdb retains in-frame clones only, with some absent. Of roughly 130,000 clones detected, around 85% appear once; the ten largest clones hold over 15%. Material: peripheral blood. The receptor source for this set is a woman in her 50s with acute or convalescent COVID-19. Both conserved end residues are part of each CDR3. A D gene is named only where the DNA matches it firmly. Clone size is stated in some rows and not others, as once, few, many or a class when expanded.

>TRBJ1-2|TRBV9|.|.
TGTGCCAGCACCAGGATTCATGGCTACACCTTC
CASTRIHGYTF
>TRBJ1-4|TRBV7-9|TRBD1|.
TGTGCCAGCAGCAGATCGGGACAGAGTAATGAAAAACTGTTTTTT
CASSRSGQSNEKLFF
>TRBJ1-6|TRBV6-6|.|.
TGTGCCAGCAGTTACATCCCGGAGGGATCACCCCTCCACTTT
CASSYIPEGSPLHF
>TRBJ2-2|TRBV5-1|TRBD2|.
TGCGCCAGCAAAGGTGCGGGAGGCGACACCGGGGAGCTGTTTTTT
CASKGAGGDTGELFF
>TRBJ1-4|TRBV18|TRBD1|.
TGTGCCAGCTCACCACGAACGGGACAGGGTAATGAAAAACTGTTTTTT
CASSPRTGQGNEKLFF
>TRBJ2-3|TRBV5-1|TRBD2|.
TGCGCCAGCAGCACGACTAGCTTCATGAGTACAGATACGCAGTATTTT
CASSTTSFMSTDTQYF
>TRBJ1-1|TRBV28|TRBD1|once
TGTGCCAGCCTTCGGGGGACAGGGGCTGAAGCTTTCTTT
CASLRGTGAEAFF
>TRBJ1-2|TRBV30|TRBD1|.
TGTGCCTCAACAACAGGGGGAGGCTATGGCTACACCTTC
CASTTGGGYGYTF
>TRBJ1-2|TRBV19|.|.
TGTGCCAGTAGTATAGGCGGCAGTCTTTATGGCTACACCTTC
CASSIGGSLYGYTF
>TRBJ1-2|TRBV3-1/TRBV3-2|TRBD1|.
TGTGCCAGCAGCCAAGATTCTGAGACAGGGGCTCTCGGCTACACCTTC
CASSQDSETGALGYTF
>TRBJ2-1|TRBV19|.|.
TGTGCCAGTAGTCCTCGTGGCAGCTACAATGAGCAGTTCTTC
CASSPRGSYNEQFF
>TRBJ1-2|TRBV5-1|TRBD1|.
TGCGCCAGCAGCTTGGACAGGGGTTCCTATGGCTACACCTTC
CASSLDRGSYGYTF
>TRBJ1-6|TRBV12-3/TRBV12-4|.|.
TGTGCCAGCAGTTTAGCACAGGGTTCACCCCTCCACTTT
CASSLAQGSPLHF
>TRBJ1-6|TRBV27|TRBD1|once
TGTGCCAGCAGATTGGGACAGGGTAATTCACCCCTCCACTTT
CASRLGQGNSPLHF